The clone carrying this T cell receptor beta chain has a count of ten or more. Its antigen is unidentified. This sample was taken from a study of CD8+CD57+ T cells in acquired aplastic anemia. Study-level points and caveats: Patients and controls turned out to have approximately 29 CD8+ CDR3 sequences in common.

Genomic DNA was employed as the template in profiling TCR beta VDJ and CDR3. Using its own MiXCR run on the reads, TCRdb lists one record per CDR3 protein. Counted here are hundreds of thousands of distinct CDR3 sequences, about 56% occurring once; the ten biggest clones make up 6.5% to 10%. This CDR3 is built from 17 residues. The V gene lost 2 bases and the J gene lost 0 bases, with 14 bases spanning the gap. Germline assignment: CDR1 MNHNS and CDR2 SASEGT. Sequencing input: sorted CD4+, CD8+, or CD8+CD57+ T cells (not recorded which) from PBMCs. The receptor's source is a human donor with severe aplastic anemia or a healthy control (not recorded which). V and J are TRBV6-1 and TRBJ2-1; D is tentatively TRBD1 or TRBD2 (5 bases each). The DNA of the CDR3 is TGTGCCAGCAGTGAACGTGGGGGACCCCTCTCCTACAATGAGCAGTTCTTC. Translation gives CASSERGGPLSYNEQFF.